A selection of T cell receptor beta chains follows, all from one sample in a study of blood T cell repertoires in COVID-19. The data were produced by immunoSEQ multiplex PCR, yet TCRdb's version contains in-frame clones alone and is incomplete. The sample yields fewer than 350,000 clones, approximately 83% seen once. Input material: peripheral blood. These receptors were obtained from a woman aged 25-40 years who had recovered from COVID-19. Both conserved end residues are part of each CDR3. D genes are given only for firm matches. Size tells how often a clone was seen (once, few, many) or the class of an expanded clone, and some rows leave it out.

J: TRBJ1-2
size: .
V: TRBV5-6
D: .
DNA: TGTGCCAGCAGCTTTCGGAGGGGCTACACCTTC
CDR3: CASSFRRGYTF

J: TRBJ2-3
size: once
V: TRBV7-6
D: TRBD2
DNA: TGTGCCAGCAGCTTAACTAGCGGGAGCACAGATACGCAGTATTTT
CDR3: CASSLTSGSTDTQYF

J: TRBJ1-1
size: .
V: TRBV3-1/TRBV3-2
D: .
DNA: TGTGCCAGCAGCTTAAAGCCCATCATGAACACTGAAGCTTTCTTT
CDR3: CASSLKPIMNTEAFF

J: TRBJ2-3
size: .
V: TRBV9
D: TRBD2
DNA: TGTGCCAGCAGCGTAACTAGCGGGAGTCTAACAGATACGCAGTATTTT
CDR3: CASSVTSGSLTDTQYF

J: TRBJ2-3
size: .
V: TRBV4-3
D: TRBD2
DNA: TGCGCCAGCAGTCCTAGCGGGGGTAGCACAGATACGCAGTATTTT
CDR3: CASSPSGGSTDTQYF

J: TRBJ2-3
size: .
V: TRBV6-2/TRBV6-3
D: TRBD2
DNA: TGTGCCAGCAGTTACTTTTTAGCGGGAGAACGGAAAGATACGCAGTATTTT
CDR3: CASSYFLAGERKDTQYF

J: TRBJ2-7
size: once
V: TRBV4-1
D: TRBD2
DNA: TGCGCCAGCAGCCGCGAATTCGGACTAGCGGGGACCTACGAGCAGTACTTC
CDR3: CASSREFGLAGTYEQYF

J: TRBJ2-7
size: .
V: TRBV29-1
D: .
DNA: TGCAGCGTGGCGTCTGGTCTTAGAGCGTTCGAGCAGTACTTC
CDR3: CSVASGLRAFEQYF

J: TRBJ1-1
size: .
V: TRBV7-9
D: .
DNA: TGTGCCAGCAGCGAACTAGGACAGACGAACACTGAAGCTTTCTTT
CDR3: CASSELGQTNTEAFF

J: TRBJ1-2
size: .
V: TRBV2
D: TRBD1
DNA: TGTGCCAGCATCCCAGGACAGGGGAACTATGGCTACACCTTC
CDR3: CASIPGQGNYGYTF

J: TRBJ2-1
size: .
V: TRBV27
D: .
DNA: TGTGCCAGCAGTTTATCAGTAGCGGCCCGAGGAAATGAGCAGTTCTTC
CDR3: CASSLSVAARGNEQFF

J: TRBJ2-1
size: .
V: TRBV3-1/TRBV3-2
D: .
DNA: TGTGCCAGCAGCCAAGATCTAGCGACCGCCTACAATGAGCAGTTCTTC
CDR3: CASSQDLATAYNEQFF

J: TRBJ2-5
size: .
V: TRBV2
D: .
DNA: TGTGCCAGCATTAAACAGGAAAACGTTCCAAGACAAGAGACCCAGTACTTC
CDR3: CASIKQENVPRQETQYF

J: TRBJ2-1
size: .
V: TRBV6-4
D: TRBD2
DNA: TGTGCCAGCAGTGCAGGCGGGGGGGGGTATGAGCAGTTCTTC
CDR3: CASSAGGGGYEQFF

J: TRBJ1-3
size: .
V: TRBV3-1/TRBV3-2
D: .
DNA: TGTGCCAGCAGCCAAGATCTGGTCGCGGGAAACACCATATATTTT
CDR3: CASSQDLVAGNTIYF

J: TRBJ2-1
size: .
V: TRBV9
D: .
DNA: TGTGCCAGCAGCGTAGTTAGTCGGGTGGGAGTAAAGCAGTTCTTC
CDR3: CASSVVSRVGVKQFF

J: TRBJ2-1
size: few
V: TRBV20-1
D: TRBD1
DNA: TGCAGTGCTAGTACGGGACAGGGGGAAATTGAGCAGTTCTTC
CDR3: CSASTGQGEIEQFF

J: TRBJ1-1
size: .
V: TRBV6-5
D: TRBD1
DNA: TGTGCCAGCAGTCCCCTCCGCAGGGGGCTTACTGAAGCTTTCTTT
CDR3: CASSPLRRGLTEAFF

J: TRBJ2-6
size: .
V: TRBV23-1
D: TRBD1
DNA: TGCGCCAACCTTAACAGGGGCGGCCGGGCCAACGTCCTGACTTTC
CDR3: CANLNRGGRANVLTF

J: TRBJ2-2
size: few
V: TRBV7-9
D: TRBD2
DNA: TGTGCCAGCTCTGGACTAGCGGGCACCGGGGAGCTGTTTTTT
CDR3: CASSGLAGTGELFF

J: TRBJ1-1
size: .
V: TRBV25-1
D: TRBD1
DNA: TGTGCCAGCAGTGAAGGCCAGGGGGCCAACACTGAAGCTTTCTTT
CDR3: CASSEGQGANTEAFF

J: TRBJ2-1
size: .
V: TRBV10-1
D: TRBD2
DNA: TGCGCCAGCACTGAGCGGGGGGGCGCTGAGCAGTTCTTC
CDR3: CASTERGGAEQFF

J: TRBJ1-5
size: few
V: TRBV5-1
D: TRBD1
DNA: TGCGCCAGCAGCATGGGGACAGGGGCCAATCAGCCCCAGCATTTT
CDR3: CASSMGTGANQPQHF

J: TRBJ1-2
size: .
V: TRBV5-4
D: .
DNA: TGTGCCAGCAGCTTGGCAGGGCCCAACTATGGCTACACCTTC
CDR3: CASSLAGPNYGYTF

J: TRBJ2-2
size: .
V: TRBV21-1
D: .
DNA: TGTGCCAGCACATTCGAAAAGGGCAGGGGTCGTACCGGGGAGCTGTTTTTT
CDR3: CASTFEKGRGRTGELFF

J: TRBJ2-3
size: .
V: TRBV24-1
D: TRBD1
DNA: TGTGCCACCAGTGACCCACAGGGGGCAGTTGGGACAGATACGCAGTATTTT
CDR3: CATSDPQGAVGTDTQYF

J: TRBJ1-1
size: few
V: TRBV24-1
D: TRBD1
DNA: TGTGCCACCAGTGACAGGACAGGGGGTGAAGCTTTCTTT
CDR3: CATSDRTGGEAFF

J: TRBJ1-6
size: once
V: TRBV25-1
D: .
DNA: TGTGCCAGCAGTGAACTGGGGGGGAAAGGCAGGAATTCACCCCTCCACTTT
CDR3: CASSELGGKGRNSPLHF

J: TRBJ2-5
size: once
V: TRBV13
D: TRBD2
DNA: TGTGCCAGCAGCCCAGGACTAGCGGGGAGACTGCAAGAGACCCAGTACTTC
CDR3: CASSPGLAGRLQETQYF

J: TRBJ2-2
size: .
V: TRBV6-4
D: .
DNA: TGTGCCAGCAGTGACCACGGTTCCGGGGAGCTGTTTTTT
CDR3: CASSDHGSGELFF

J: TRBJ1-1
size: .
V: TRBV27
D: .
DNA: TGTGCCAGCAGTCCCCGGTTCATGAACACTGAAGCTTTCTTT
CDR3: CASSPRFMNTEAFF

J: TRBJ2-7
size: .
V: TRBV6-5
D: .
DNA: TGTGCCAGCAGTTATGGGCGAAGCGAGCAGTACTTC
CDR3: CASSYGRSEQYF

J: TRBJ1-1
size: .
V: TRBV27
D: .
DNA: TGTGCCAGCAGTTCAAACTCAGGGTTTACTGAAGCTTTCTTT
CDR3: CASSSNSGFTEAFF

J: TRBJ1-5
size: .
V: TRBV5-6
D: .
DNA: TGTGCCAGCAGCAACCAAGACAGTGACAATCAGCCCCAGCATTTT
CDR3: CASSNQDSDNQPQHF

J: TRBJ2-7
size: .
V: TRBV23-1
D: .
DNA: TGCGCCAGCAGTCAATGCTGGGGGACTTCCCCGCCCGAGCAGTACTTC
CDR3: CASSQCWGTSPPEQYF